The 11 T cell receptor beta chains reported below all come from one sample, sequenced in a study of breast tumors, draining lymph nodes, adjacent tissues (dated by TCRdb to about 2016). Lymph node samples came from the axillary draining lymph nodes of breast cancer patients. The method behind the library was multiplex PCR. The listed sequencing device is Illumina HiSeq 2000. TCRdb took the public reads, trimmed them with fastp at Q25, ran MiXCR for clone calling and kept in-frame beta chains. Duplicate CDR3 protein sequences are folded into a single record with the most common DNA and genes. Present in this sample are 160,000 or so distinct CDR3 sequences, 25% to 40% of which were seen just once. 3% to 4% of the sample lies in the top ten. The sample taken for sequencing was axillary lymph node tissue. These receptors were taken from a female donor with breast cancer. Some clones in this sample may be carry-over from other donors' samples.

The chain couples TRBV5-4 to TRBJ1-4, with D hard to call. The V and J ends lost 4 bases and 3 bases respectively, with 16 bases between them. Germline CDR1 SGHNT, CDR2 YYREEE (reference sequence). This CDR3 spans 16 amino acids. The CDR3 sequence is CASSHPASEPNEKLFF. In nucleotides, the CDR3 is TGTGCCAGCAGCCACCCCGCCTCTGAGCCTAATGAAAAACTGTTTTTT. The full variable domain, completed using reference TRBV5-4 and TRBJ1-4, is ETGVTQSPTHLIKTRGQQVTLRCSSQSGHNTVSWYQQALGQGPQFIFQYYREEENGRGNFPPRFSGLQFPNYSSELNVNALELDDSALYLCASSHPASEPNEKLFFGSGTQLSVL.

This clonotype was seen at least ten times. This sequence joins TRBV24-1 and TRBJ2-1, with TRBD1 matching over 7 bases. Losses at the gene ends were 0 bases for V and 2 bases for J; bases not matched to a gene: 3. This CDR3 spans 16 amino acids. Per the germline V gene, CDR1 is KGHDR and CDR2 is SFDVKD. DNA of the CDR3: TGTGCCACCAGTGATTTGGCTCAGGGGGCCTACAATGAGCAGTTCTTC. It translates to CATSDLAQGAYNEQFF.

V is TRBV5-8 and J is TRBJ1-4; D possibly corresponds to TRBD1 (5 bases). Per the germline V gene, CDR1 is SGHTS and CDR2 is YDEGEE. CDR3 length equals 14 residues. V lost 0 bases, J lost 4 bases, and 7 bases lay in between. CDR3 in DNA: TGTGCCAGCAGCTTGGGGGGGGTTAATGAAAAACTGTTTTTT. Its translation is CASSLGGVNEKLFF.

A note on this clonotype: A read error may be the cause here, since a much bigger clone is one base away. V usage is TRBV6-5 and J usage is TRBJ2-7; D perhaps matches TRBD2 (5 bases). Germline assignment: CDR1 MNHEY and CDR2 SVGAGI. V dropped 10 bases and J dropped 2 bases, with 15 bases sitting between them. The CDR3 extends over 13 amino acids. DNA for the CDR3: TGTGCCACCCGACGGGGATCACCCTACGAGCAGTACTTC. It is translated as CATRRGSPYEQYF.

This clonotype was detected a few times. This chain links TRBV3-1 with TRBJ2-5; 9 bases map to TRBD2. CDR1 is LGHDT, CDR2 YNNKEL, per germline (reference sequence). The CDR3 is 16 residues long. J gave up 3 bases and V 4 bases, and 9 bases lay outside the gene matches. CDR3 protein: CASSRLSGLAKETQYF. DNA of the CDR3: TGTGCCAGCAGCCGACTTTCGGGACTAGCAAAAGAGACCCAGTACTTC.

This clonotype showed up many times. V usage is TRBV2 and J usage is TRBJ2-7; 8 bases align to TRBD1. CDR3 size: 13 residues. Trimming removed 8 bases from V and 5 bases from J; junction bases left unmatched: 8. Germline assignment: CDR1 SNHLY and CDR2 FYNNEI. The chain's CDR3 is CASSGTGFDEQYF. The CDR3 coding sequence is TGTGCCAGCTCCGGGACAGGTTTTGACGAGCAGTACTTC. The full variable domain, completed using reference TRBV2 and TRBJ2-7, is EPEVTQTPSHQVTQMGQEVILRCVPISNHLYFYWYRQILGQKVEFLVSFYNNEISEKSEIFDDQFSVERPDGSNFTLKIRSTKLEDSAMYFCASSGTGFDEQYFGPGTRLTVT.

This chain connects TRBV20-1 to TRBJ2-1, with D perhaps given as TRBD1 or TRBD2 (5 bases each). The CDR3 is 14 residues long. Looked up from germline, CDR1 is DFQATT and CDR2 is SNEGSKA (reference sequence). Trimming shortened V by 5 bases and J by 9 bases, and 20 bases separated the two germline ends. CDR3 DNA sequence: TGCAGTGCTCCAACGAGGGGTGATTGGGGTGAGCAGTTCTTC. It translates to CSAPTRGDWGEQFF.

In this sample, this clonotype turned up many times. The chain couples TRBV20-1 to TRBJ2-7, with 7 bases matching TRBD1. This CDR3 comprises 13 residues. Germline-derived CDR1 and CDR2 are DFQATT and SNEGSKA (reference sequence). Trimming removed 7 bases from V and 6 bases from J; junction bases left unmatched: 12. As DNA, the CDR3 is TGCAGTGTCCAAATCAGGGGGAACCGCGAGCAGTACTTC. It translates to CSVQIRGNREQYF.

The sample holds many counts of this clonotype. V is TRBV9 and J is TRBJ1-2; D not certain. The CDR3 is 13 residues long. Trimming cost V 2 bases and J 4 bases, with 9 bases left between them. Germline loops: CDR1 SGDLS, CDR2 YYNGEE. The CDR3 DNA reads as TGTGCCAGCAGCGTGGCCCTGGGCTATGGCTACACCTTC. It yields the protein CASSVALGYGYTF.

This clonotype was found many times. The gene calls are TRBV20-1 and TRBJ2-3; D possibly matches TRBD1 or TRBD2 (6 bases each). Germline V CDR1 and CDR2: DFQATT, SNEGSKA (reference sequence). V lost 7 bases and J lost 7, with 21 bases in between. The CDR3 covers 14 residues. The CDR3 loop is CSVSSGSGAHTQYF. For the CDR3, the DNA is TGCAGTGTCTCGAGCGGGTCAGGGGCCCATACGCAGTATTTT.

In the case of this clonotype: A single base separates this from a much larger clone, so it may be a read error. A read error is likely, as this CDR3 ends without the conserved phenylalanine or tryptophan. The V call is TRBV27, the J call TRBJ1-3; D is unclear. The CDR3 has 13 amino acids. Germline CDR1 MNHEY, CDR2 SMNVEV (reference sequence). With 3 bases removed from V and 3 bases from J, the gap between germline ends came to 6 bases. The CDR3 DNA reads TGTGCCAGCAGTTTCAGCCTTGGAAACACCATATATTCT. Encoded protein: CASSFSLGNTIYS.